There are a few counts of the clone carrying this T cell receptor beta chain. Source study methods: Quantification of nucleated cells was approximated via reference gene primer amplification. Clones were read by immunoSEQ multiplex PCR, and TCRdb kept only the in-frame ones, dropping some. V and J calls and clone size follow that table, whereas D and trimming were derived from the DNA. The table shows more than 200,000 clones, with 88% occurring only once. This specimen belongs to a study of blood T cell repertoires in COVID-19. This CDR3 is built from 19 residues. Germline V gene lookup returns CDR1 SEHNR and CDR2 FQNEAQ (reference sequence). J was trimmed by 0 bases and V by 5 bases; bases with no gene match: 12.

The sample comprised peripheral blood. The source is a man older than 75 with acute or convalescent COVID-19. The chain couples TRBV7-9 to TRBJ2-1; 11 positions agree with TRBD2. The CDR3 bases are TGTGCCAGCAGCCTCCTAGCGGGGGGCATTAAAGGCTCCTACAATGAGCAGTTCTTC. Its translation is CASSLLAGGIKGSYNEQFF.